These 17 T cell receptor beta chains share one sample of origin, sequenced in a study of Tregs in tolerant kidney transplant recipients. The protocol was immunoSEQ multiplex PCR, while the TCRdb copy is restricted to in-frame clones and leaves out a portion. The table lists more than 75,000 clones, 80% to 95% of them singletons. The sample here was CD4+ T cells from blood, taken before the transplant. The origin of the receptors is a human donor who received a combined kidney and bone marrow transplant.

This clone was detected once. The rearrangement joins TRBV9 to TRBJ1-1, with 8 bases lining up with TRBD1. This CDR3 contains 12 residues. The junction had 4 bases not matched to a gene; V was cut back by 4 bases and J by 8 bases. Germline V CDR1 and CDR2: SGDLS, YYNGEE. The chain's CDR3 is CASSPRTGEAFF. CDR3 nucleotide sequence: TGTGCCAGCAGCCCGAGGACAGGGGAAGCTTTCTTT. Looking up the rest from reference TRBV9 and TRBJ1-1 gives the full variable domain: DSGVTQTPKHLITATGQRVTLRCSPRSGDLSVYWYQQSLDQGLQFLIQYYNGEERAKGNILERFSAQQFPDLHSELNLSSLELGDSALYFCASSPRTGEAFFGQGTRLTVV.

V usage is TRBV7-8 and J usage is TRBJ2-4; 7 nucleotides line up with TRBD1. Germline values: CDR1 SGHVS, CDR2 FQNEAQ. This CDR3 contains 14 residues. Unmatched junction bases numbered 9, after V lost 5 bases and J lost 8 bases. The CDR3 loop is CASSRRQGNHIQYF. In DNA, the CDR3 is TGTGCCAGCAGCCGCAGACAGGGCAATCACATTCAGTACTTC.

The table lists this clone with a count of one. This chain links TRBV20-1 with TRBJ2-1; possibly TRBD2 for D (6 bases). V lost 8 bases and J 8 bases, leaving 13 bases between the germline ends. The length of the CDR3 is 11 residues. CDR1 is DFQATT, CDR2 SNEGSKA, per germline (reference sequence). The CDR3 DNA sequence: TGCAGTTTCCGACTAGTCGATGAGCAGTTCTTC. This encodes CSFRLVDEQFF.

The rearrangement uses TRBV11-2 and TRBJ2-1, with a tentative D call TRBD1 (5 bases). The CDR3 is 14 residues long. The V and J ends lost 0 bases and 8 bases respectively, with 11 bases between them. In germline, CDR1 is SGHAT, CDR2 FQNNGV. CDR3 amino acids: CASSLEVGAYEQFF. In nucleotides, the CDR3 is TGTGCCAGCAGCTTAGAAGTTGGGGCTTATGAGCAGTTCTTC.

This clone has just one count. The gene calls are TRBV9 and TRBJ1-2; D gene unclear. Trimming removed 0 bases from V and 8 bases from J, with 14 bases in between. The CDR3 length is 14 residues. Germline V gene data show CDR1 as SGDLS and CDR2 as YYNGEE. CDR3 in DNA: TGTGCCAGCAGCGTAGATTACGTCGGGAACGGCTACACCTTC. Protein: CASSVDYVGNGYTF.

The rearrangement joins TRBV28 to TRBJ2-5; no firm D call. The length of the CDR3 is 12 residues. Germline CDR1 MDHEN, CDR2 SYDVKM. Trimming cost V 10 bases and J 4 bases, with 13 bases left between them. The CDR3: CATAFVVETQYF. The CDR3 nucleotides are TGTGCCACCGCTTTTGTAGTAGAGACCCAGTACTTC. Filled out from reference TRBV28 and TRBJ2-5, the complete variable domain reads DVKVTQSSRYLVKRTGEKVFLECVQDMDHENMFWYRQDPGLGLRLIYFSYDVKMKEKGDIPEGYSVSREKKERFSLILESASTNQTSMYLCATAFVVETQYFGPGTRLLVL.

The rearrangement links TRBV28 to TRBJ2-6; D perhaps matches TRBD1 (6 bases). In germline, CDR1 is MDHEN, CDR2 SYDVKM. Between the trimmed V and J ends, which lost 5 bases and 2 bases, there was a span of 16 bases. The CDR3 totals 17 residues. DNA of the CDR3: TGTGCCAGCAGTCTTACAACCGGACAGCCTGGGGCCAACGTCCTGACTTTC. Amino acid sequence: CASSLTTGQPGANVLTF. Full variable domain (outside the CDR3, taken from reference TRBV28 and TRBJ2-6): DVKVTQSSRYLVKRTGEKVFLECVQDMDHENMFWYRQDPGLGLRLIYFSYDVKMKEKGDIPEGYSVSREKKERFSLILESASTNQTSMYLCASSLTTGQPGANVLTFGAGSRLTVL.

This CDR3 reads CASSSGGGRGNEKLFF. Written as DNA, the CDR3 is TGTGCCAGCAGCTCCGGGGGGGGCAGGGGGAATGAAAAACTGTTTTTT. This sequence joins TRBV5-5 and TRBJ1-4; 7 nucleotides line up with TRBD1. The V and J ends lost 3 bases and 5 bases, in that order; junction bases with no gene match: 10. This CDR3 is 16 amino acids long. Germline-derived CDR1 and CDR2 are SGHKS and YYEKEE (reference sequence). Filled out from reference TRBV5-5 and TRBJ1-4, the complete variable domain reads DAGVTQSPTHLIKTRGQQVTLRCSPISGHKSVSWYQQVLGQGPQFIFQYYEKEERGRGNFPDRFSARQFPNYSSELNVNALLLGDSALYLCASSSGGGRGNEKLFFGSGTQLSVL.

The V gene is TRBV28, the J gene TRBJ2-1; possibly TRBD2 for D (6 bases). Germline-derived CDR1 and CDR2 are MDHEN and SYDVKM. The CDR3 runs 15 residues. Trimming pared 2 bases from V and 2 bases from J, leaving 10 bases between. CDR3 residues: CASSLRLGTYNEQFF. CDR3 DNA sequence: TGTGCCAGCAGTTTAAGACTAGGGACCTACAATGAGCAGTTCTTC.

The V call is TRBV4-1, the J call TRBJ2-4; 9 nucleotides agree with TRBD1. Germline CDR1 is MGHRA and CDR2 is YSYEKL. Trimming removed 3 bases from V and 7 bases from J; junction bases left unmatched: 10. The CDR3 length is 16 residues. CDR3: CASSHTSGQGRNIQYF. CDR3 DNA: TGCGCCAGCAGCCACACTTCCGGACAGGGGAGGAACATTCAGTACTTC.

The V call is TRBV4-1, the J call TRBJ2-1; 16 nucleotides align to TRBD2. This CDR3 region has 18 residues. V was pared by 4 bases and J by 4 bases, with 7 bases of the junction left unmatched. The germline V gene encodes CDR1 MGHRA and CDR2 YSYEKL. CDR3 nucleotides: TGCGCCAGCAGCCCAGGGACTAGCGGGAGGGCCTTGTACAATGAGCAGTTCTTC. This gives the protein CASSPGTSGRALYNEQFF.

The genes are TRBV2 and TRBJ2-5; 7 positions match TRBD1. Germline V gene data show CDR1 as SNHLY and CDR2 as FYNNEI. The CDR3 spans 13 residues. V lost 6 bases and J lost 5; bases outside the gene matches: 6. The CDR3 sequence: CASRGDRAETQYF. The DNA of the CDR3 is TGTGCCAGCAGAGGCGACAGGGCGGAGACCCAGTACTTC. Combining the CDR3 with reference TRBV2 and TRBJ2-5 gives the whole variable domain EPEVTQTPSHQVTQMGQEVILRCVPISNHLYFYWYRQILGQKVEFLVSFYNNEISEKSEIFDDQFSVERPDGSNFTLKIRSTKLEDSAMYFCASRGDRAETQYFGPGTRLLVL.

The J gene is TRBJ1-1, the V gene TRBV7-3; D remains unclear. The CDR3 spans 13 residues. V was pared by 2 bases and J by 5 bases, with 9 bases between. Per the germline V gene, CDR1 is SGHTA and CDR2 is FQGTGA. The CDR3 reads CASSLRAATEAFF. The DNA of the CDR3 is TGTGCCAGCAGCTTACGAGCGGCGACTGAAGCTTTCTTT. The complete variable domain, with remaining parts taken from reference TRBV7-3 and TRBJ1-1, reads GAGVSQTPSNKVTEKGKYVELRCDPISGHTALYWYRQSLGQGPEFLIYFQGTGAADDSGLPNDRFFAVRPEGSVSTLKIQRTERGDSAVYLCASSLRAATEAFFGQGTRLTVV.

Only one count was recorded for this clone. The chain is built from TRBV7-6 and TRBJ2-2, with 10 bases aligning to TRBD2. The CDR3 spans 16 residues. The junction had 3 bases not matched to a gene; V was cut back by 1 base and J by 4 bases. Germline assignment: CDR1 SGHVS and CDR2 FNYEAQ. The CDR3 nucleotides are TGTGCCAGCAGCTTAGAGAGCGGGGGGGCCACCGGGGAGCTGTTTTTT. This codes for CASSLESGGATGELFF.

Of note for this clone: At one of its ends the junction is not consistent with the germline gene, which may arise from a read error. Within the sample, other DNA sequences also encode this same CDR3. The gene calls are TRBV30 and TRBJ1-6; 8 bases agree with TRBD1. This CDR3 is 17 amino acids long. CDR1 and CDR2 (germline): GTSNPN, SVGIG (reference sequence). The CDR3 loop reads CAWSMSRGLRSNSPLHF. In DNA form, the CDR3 reads TGTGCCTGGAGCATGAGCAGGGGGCTTAGAAGTAATTCCCCCCTCCACTTT.

This sequence joins TRBV5-1 and TRBJ2-1; D gene ambiguous. Between the trimmed V and J ends, which lost 8 bases and 5 bases, there was a span of 17 bases. The CDR3 loop spans 14 amino acids. Germline V gives CDR1 SGHRS, CDR2 YFSETQ. The CDR3 DNA sequence: TGCGCCAGTTATCCTTTGGCCCCCGACAATGAGCAGTTCTTC. It encodes CASYPLAPDNEQFF.

This chain joins TRBV27 and TRBJ1-1, with D perhaps matching TRBD1 (5 bases). Germline V CDR1 and CDR2: MNHEY, SMNVEV (reference sequence). V was shortened by 7 bases and J by 4 bases, with 16 bases between the two germline ends. The CDR3 length is 14 residues. The CDR3 bases are TGTGCCAGCAACGTAAGGGGATGGGGCACTGAAGCTTTCTTT. Its protein is CASNVRGWGTEAFF.